This T cell receptor (beta chain) is from a study of OX40 agonist ivuxolimab in advanced cancers. Produced via immunoSEQ multiplex PCR; TCRdb's table is partial and in-frame only. The sample shows 100,000 to 150,000 clones, about nine tenths of them seen only once. The CDR3 spans 12 residues. The germline CDR1 and CDR2 sequences are LGHNA and YNFKEQ. Trimming pared 2 bases from V and 6 bases from J, leaving 7 bases between. The material sequenced was CD4+ or CD8+ T cells sorted from blood, taken in a trial of the OX40 agonist ivuxolimab. This sequence joins TRBV4-2 and TRBJ2-5; D gene unclear. The TCR originated in an adult with an advanced solid tumor such as melanoma, head and neck, liver or kidney cancer. For the CDR3, the DNA is TGTGCCAGCAGCCAATCGACGCAGACCCAGTACTTC. Amino acid sequence: CASSQSTQTQYF.